This T cell receptor (beta chain) was captured in a study of shared clonotypes between healthy human individuals (dated by TCRdb to between 2020 and 2021). The study in broad terms: The cohort included a few men and two women between 18 and 49 years of age. Between about 0.9 and 9 billion PBMCs per donor were obtained by leukapheresis. Blood TCR repertoires of five healthy adults were deeply sequenced to estimate repertoire size and the extent of clonotype sharing between individuals. For each donor, CD4 naive and CD4 memory were each given three plates, CD8 naive was given two plates, and CD8 memory was given one plate. To increase sequencing depth and limit assay-specific biases, different laboratories used diverse techniques to prepare libraries and sequence TCR repertoires. On the study overall, not on this receptor specifically: Naive subsets generally had larger estimated clonotype richness than memory subsets did. Higher generation probabilities were observed for clonotypes shared by all four sorted-subset donors than for non-shared clonotypes. Only blood was sampled, and tissue TCR repertoires likely differ from those in blood. The genetic and exposure-history diversity represented was limited by the small number of donors. Based on pairwise subsampling, the degree of clonotype sharing among donors was expected to be affected by sequencing depth. When a few donors were compared, the shared fraction of clonotypes was about 5.5% for naive CD4, around 3.6% for naive CD8, 2.3% for memory CD4, and 0.35% to 0.4% for memory CD8. Rarefaction of sorted-subset datasets indicated incomplete sequencing despite the large sequencing depth.

Using the deep immunoSEQ assay, multiplex PCR amplified TCR CDR3 regions from genomic DNA. Genomic DNA extracted from each cell subset was distributed evenly over all wells of several immunoSEQ 96-well plates, and each plate served as one replicate. For sorted subsets, about 220 ng of genomic DNA, equivalent to roughly 30,000 T cell genomes, went into each replicate PCR. Purified libraries were measured with a Qubit 3.0 fluorometer, size-checked on a Bioanalyzer 2100, and measured again with the KAPA Library Quantification kit. A separate single-read 150-cycle Illumina NextSeq 550 flow cell was used to sequence each immunoSEQ 96-well plate. In the original analysis: The immunoSEQ output contained only junctional sequences without quality scores, so filtering could not match that applied to full-length reads. To assign V/J genes and CDR3, sequences were annotated against IMGT germline references using PyIR, a Python wrapper for IgBLAST v1.9. Reads were removed for weak V/J assignments (E-value above 1e-6), missing CDR3, stop codons, out-of-frame junctions, or ambiguous translated residues. V3J clonotypes were defined as sequences sharing the same inferred V gene, J gene, and CDR3 amino acid sequence. To compute the percentage overlap between repertoires, the number of shared unique clonotypes was divided by the size of the smaller repertoire. RTK rarefaction, the Chao1 estimator, and Recon v2.1 estimates of unobserved clonotypes were used to assess repertoire richness. For all TCRbeta clonotypes obtained by the gDNA method from a few donors, generation probabilities were computed with OLGA. Not all clones reach the TCRdb copy of this immuneACCESS table, which keeps in-frame sequences only. Checked studies attribute under half of the gap to unresolved V genes and leave the rest unexplained. D and trimming come from the DNA, and the V and J calls and clone size come from that table. Within this sample are hundreds of thousands of clones, with more than 95% of them counted one time only. Roughly 0.05% of the sample is taken by the ten largest.

Details on this clone: This clone's antigen is unknown. There are no base qualities to consult, and no much larger clone falls within one base.

CDR1 and CDR2 are read off the germline V gene (reference sequence) as WNHNN and SYGVQD. The CDR3 starts with the cysteine, ends with the phenylalanine, and has 13 residues. The only DNA kept is the CDR3, 39 bases in frame from the first base. Trimming takes 6 bases off V and 8 bases off J; junction bases not matched to a gene: 4. Donors were healthy HIV-negative adults with no recently reported acute infections or vaccinations. Every donor was a Caucasian adult living in Nashville, Tennessee, USA. Magnetic negative selection was used to enrich CD4+ T cells, after which naive cells were positively selected on CD45RA and the negative fraction became the memory subset. After blood collection by leukapheresis, PBMCs were isolated using Ficoll-Histopaque density gradient centrifugation and then cryopreserved in the vapor phase of liquid nitrogen. Purity and quantity of every magnetically sorted T cell population were checked by analytical flow cytometry. From each sorted fraction, genomic DNA was isolated and quantified by UV absorbance on a Nanodrop 2000c.

The chain joins TRBV10-1 to TRBJ2-1; TRBD2 aligns with 10 central bases. The clonotype was recovered from a young woman in good health. The sample taken for sequencing was naive CD4+ T cells sorted from blood. Explained via the paper, the cell subset or site label denotes: CD45RA+ positively selected. This receptor carries the CDR3 CASSRGLAYEQFF. The nucleotide sequence is given as TGCGCCAGCAGCCGGGGACTAGCGTATGAGCAGTTCTTC.